The 17 T cell receptor beta chains given below trace back to one sample, sequenced in a study of blood T cell repertoires in COVID-19. Assay: immunoSEQ multiplex PCR; the TCRdb copy retains only in-frame clones and omits some. The data hold some 240,000 clones, with roughly 85% observed a single time. The sample taken for sequencing was peripheral blood. The receptors were gathered from a woman in her seventies with COVID-19, enrolled during active disease.

The chain links TRBV29-1 to TRBJ1-1; no firm D call. Per germline, CDR1 SQVTM and CDR2 ANQGSEA. Trimming removed 7 bases at V and 0 bases at J, with 9 bases between. CDR3 length equals 12 residues. DNA of the CDR3: TGCAGCGGAGGAGGCATGAACACTGAAGCTTTCTTT. Its protein product is CSGGGMNTEAFF.

CDR3 nucleotide sequence: TGTGCCAGCAGCCGACAAAGACAGGGGGCGACTGAAGCTTTCTTT. Translation gives CASSRQRQGATEAFF. This sequence joins TRBV3-1 (or the pseudogene TRBV3-2) and TRBJ1-1, with 10 bases that match TRBD1. Trimming took 4 bases from V and 5 from J; bases not matched to a gene: 7. This CDR3 has 15 residues. Germline-derived CDR1 and CDR2 are LGHDT and YNNKEL (reference sequence).

CDR3 sequence (DNA): TGTGCCAGCAGCTATGGACAGGGAGGGTACTATGGCTACACCTTC. Protein sequence: CASSYGQGGYYGYTF. This chain connects TRBV7-9 to TRBJ1-2; 8 nucleotides align to TRBD1. The CDR3 loop spans 15 amino acids. V shed 4 bases, J shed 3 bases, and the junction held 7 bases outside the gene matches. Germline V gene sequence: CDR1 SEHNR, CDR2 FQNEAQ (reference sequence).

V and J are TRBV27 and TRBJ2-7; a possible D gene is TRBD1 (6 bases). The CDR3 has 14 residues. The V end lost 5 bases, the J end lost 4 bases, and 15 bases lay between the germline ends. Germline loops: CDR1 MNHEY, CDR2 SMNVEV (reference sequence). In DNA form, the CDR3 reads TGTGCCAGCAGTCCTGGAGAGACAGGTTACGAGCAGTACTTC. This codes for CASSPGETGYEQYF.

The chain carries TRBV30 and TRBJ1-1; D remains ambiguous. This CDR3 is built from 14 residues. Trimming pared 5 bases from V and 3 bases from J, leaving 16 bases between. In germline, CDR1 is GTSNPN, CDR2 SVGIG (reference sequence). DNA for the CDR3: TGTGCCTGGGATTTGACATTTGGGTACACTGAAGCTTTCTTT. This encodes CAWDLTFGYTEAFF.

The V gene is TRBV29-1, the J gene TRBJ2-2; 9 bases line up with TRBD2. The CDR3 covers 15 residues. Germline V gives CDR1 SQVTM, CDR2 ANQGSEA. The V and J ends lost 6 bases and 2 bases, in that order; junction bases with no gene match: 7. The CDR3 loop reads CSVKFSGRNTGELFF. For the CDR3, the DNA is TGCAGCGTAAAATTTAGCGGGAGAAACACCGGGGAGCTGTTTTTT.

This clone appeared a single time. In nucleotides, the CDR3 is TGTGCCAGCAGTTTACCAGGTGCCGGCTACACCTTC. This translates into CASSLPGAGYTF. The chain combines TRBV27 with TRBJ1-2; D unresolved. The V gene lost 2 bases and the J gene lost 8 bases, with 9 bases spanning the gap. Germline CDR1 is MNHEY and CDR2 is SMNVEV (reference sequence). CDR3 length: 12 residues.

This clone showed up just once. This chain uses TRBV7-8 with TRBJ1-2; 8 bases line up with TRBD1. Trimming took 4 bases from V and 4 from J; bases not matched to a gene: 8. CDR1 and CDR2 from the germline V gene are SGHVS and FQNEAQ. CDR3 length: 15 amino acids. CDR3 in DNA: TGTGCCAGCAGCTCCTCCCAGACAGGGGTCTATGGCTACACCTTC. Protein: CASSSSQTGVYGYTF.

The CDR3 sequence: CASTLRYGYTF. The CDR3 DNA reads TGTGCCAGCACTTTGAGATATGGCTACACCTTC. The chain couples TRBV5-8 to TRBJ1-2; no clear D gene. CDR1 is SGHTS and CDR2 is YDEGEE in the germline V gene. V was clipped by 6 bases and J by 5 bases, with 8 bases between them. This CDR3 is built from 11 residues.

The V call is TRBV19, the J call TRBJ1-5, with D possibly TRBD1 on 5 matching bases. CDR1 is LNHDA, CDR2 SQIVND, per germline (reference sequence). Between the trimmed V and J ends, which lost 5 bases and 1 base, there was a span of 15 bases. This CDR3 spans 16 amino acids. The CDR3 DNA follows: TGTGCCAGTAGTGACTGGTGGGGGGTAAGCAATCAGCCCCAGCATTTT. Amino acids: CASSDWWGVSNQPQHF.

This sequence joins TRBV29-1 and TRBJ2-1; a possible D gene is TRBD2 (7 bases). The V gene's germline CDR1 is SQVTM and CDR2 ANQGSEA. Trimming pared 7 bases from V and 7 bases from J, leaving 20 bases between. CDR3 length equals 14 residues. DNA of the CDR3: TGCAGCGCCTCCGGGGGGACTGGACAGAATGAGCAGTTCTTC. Its protein product is CSASGGTGQNEQFF.

This clone showed up just a few times. This sequence joins TRBV5-6 and TRBJ1-3; no definite D call. This CDR3 region has 14 residues. V gave up 4 bases and J gave up 2 bases, with 10 bases separating them. Germline V gene lookup returns CDR1 SGHDT and CDR2 YYEEEE. For the CDR3, the DNA is TGTGCCAGCAGCAGAAGGCAGGCTGGAAACACCATATATTTT. This gives the protein CASSRRQAGNTIYF.

The chain uses TRBV24-1 and TRBJ1-1, with TRBD1 matching over 8 bases. The CDR3 has 13 amino acids. With 5 bases clipped from V and 4 bases from J, the junction kept 2 bases outside the gene matches. The V gene's germline CDR1 is KGHDR and CDR2 SFDVKD. CDR3 in DNA: TGTGCCACCAGTGGACAGGGGAGCACTGAAGCTTTCTTT. Translating it yields CATSGQGSTEAFF.

This clone was seen more than once but under ten times. The chain recombines TRBV5-1 with TRBJ2-1; 9 bases match TRBD2. Losses at the gene ends were 0 bases for V and 6 bases for J; bases not matched to a gene: 13. The CDR3 runs to 18 residues. Per the germline V gene, CDR1 is SGHRS and CDR2 is YFSETQ. In DNA, the CDR3 is TGCGCCAGCAGCTTGGTCCCTTCGACTAGCGGACCCTCCAATGAGCAGTTCTTC. This encodes CASSLVPSTSGPSNEQFF.

The rearrangement links TRBV11-3 to TRBJ2-1; the match to TRBD1 covers 8 bases. The trim removed 0 bases at V and 5 bases at J, leaving 9 bases unmatched. The germline V gene has CDR1 SGHNT and CDR2 YENEEA. This CDR3 spans 17 amino acids. In nucleotides, the CDR3 is TGTGCCAGCAGCTTAGATCGGACAGGGATTCATGACAATGAGCAGTTCTTC. It yields the protein CASSLDRTGIHDNEQFF.

This clone was picked up a small number of times. The junction departs from germline at one end; a sequencing error may be responsible. The chain uses TRBV10-2 and TRBJ2-1; 9 nucleotides line up with TRBD2. The CDR3 contains 15 residues. Germline V gene data show CDR1 as WSHSY and CDR2 as SAAADI. The CDR3 here is CASIEGRGGPGEQFF. The CDR3 coding sequence is TGCGCCAGCATTGAGGGGCGGGGGGGGCCCGGTGAGCAGTTCTTC.

On this clone: Other nucleotide sequences in the sample specify the same CDR3. V and J are TRBV7-3 and TRBJ2-3; D is ambiguous. The CDR3 spans 13 residues. Per the germline V gene, CDR1 is SGHTA and CDR2 is FQGTGA. The V end lost 2 bases, the J end lost 3 bases, and 6 bases lay between the germline ends. The CDR3, as DNA: TGTGCCAGCAGCTTACTTATTACAGATACGCAGTATTTT. It is translated as CASSLLITDTQYF. The full variable domain, its missing parts supplied by reference TRBV7-3 and TRBJ2-3, is GAGVSQTPSNKVTEKGKYVELRCDPISGHTALYWYRQSLGQGPEFLIYFQGTGAADDSGLPNDRFFAVRPEGSVSTLKIQRTERGDSAVYLCASSLLITDTQYFGPGTRLTVL.